The rows below give T cell receptor beta chains drawn from one sample of a study of blood T cell repertoires in COVID-19. Sequencing was performed with immunoSEQ multiplex PCR; in TCRdb, only in-frame clones are kept and a portion is missing. This table has 200,000 to 250,000 clones, 83% appearing once. Sequencing was carried out using PBMCs or T cells enriched from blood (not recorded which). These receptors came from a woman aged 50 to 65 who had been exposed to COVID-19. CDR3s include the opening cysteine and the closing phenylalanine or tryptophan. A D gene is named only where the DNA matches it firmly. A row's size may be missing; if present it is once, few, many or a size class.

NA few TRBJ2-1 TRBV10-3 CAISEGRRGSSYNEQFF TGTGCCATCAGTGAGGGGAGACGGGGGAGCTCCTACAATGAGCAGTTCTTC
NA NA TRBJ1-2 TRBV15 CATSREGVSGYTF TGTGCCACCAGCAGAGAAGGAGTTTCTGGCTACACCTTC
TRBD1 few TRBJ1-3 TRBV30 CAWSVGTGGRNTIYF TGTGCCTGGAGTGTTGGGACAGGGGGTAGAAACACCATATATTTT
NA NA TRBJ2-1 TRBV5-4 CASSSRGALYNEQFF TGTGCCAGCAGCTCCCGGGGGGCCCTCTACAATGAGCAGTTCTTC
NA NA TRBJ1-1 TRBV9 CASSVAPGDTEAFF TGTGCCAGCAGCGTAGCCCCGGGGGACACTGAAGCTTTCTTT
TRBD1 once TRBJ2-4 TRBV12-3/TRBV12-4 CASSLTGYNIQYF TGTGCCAGCAGTTTGACAGGGTACAACATTCAGTACTTC
TRBD1 NA TRBJ1-4 TRBV19 CASSVTGGEKLFF TGTGCCAGTAGTGTGACAGGGGGTGAAAAACTGTTTTTT
NA NA TRBJ1-4 TRBV11-2 CASSLGAGSNEKLFF TGTGCCAGCAGCTTAGGGGCAGGGTCAAATGAAAAACTGTTTTTT
NA NA TRBJ1-1 TRBV3-1/TRBV3-2 CASSHGAPNTEAFF TGTGCCAGCAGCCATGGGGCACCGAACACTGAAGCTTTCTTT
TRBD1 NA TRBJ1-5 TRBV7-8 CAVSGQGQGKIQPQHF TGTGCCGTCTCTGGGCAGGGACAGGGGAAAATCCAGCCCCAGCATTTT
NA NA TRBJ1-1 TRBV14 CASSQVGGEGNTEAFF TGTGCCAGCAGCCAAGTCGGAGGGGAAGGGAACACTGAAGCTTTCTTT
TRBD2 NA TRBJ2-3 TRBV9 CASSVWAGGTDTQYF TGTGCCAGCAGCGTATGGGCGGGGGGCACAGATACGCAGTATTTT
NA NA TRBJ1-1 TRBV14 CASSQVTPTGDTEAFF TGTGCCAGCAGCCAAGTAACTCCCACGGGGGACACTGAAGCTTTCTTT
TRBD2 NA TRBJ2-3 TRBV5-4 CASSSPSGGYLSTDTQYF TGTGCCAGCAGCTCCCCTAGCGGGGGGTACCTAAGCACAGATACGCAGTATTTT
NA once TRBJ1-6 TRBV14 CASSPFGGLGNSPLHF TGTGCCAGCAGCCCCTTCGGGGGGTTGGGTAATTCACCCCTCCACTTT
TRBD1 NA TRBJ1-2 TRBV6-5 CASRPTGGLSYGYTF TGTGCCAGCAGACCCACAGGGGGGCTTTCCTATGGCTACACCTTC